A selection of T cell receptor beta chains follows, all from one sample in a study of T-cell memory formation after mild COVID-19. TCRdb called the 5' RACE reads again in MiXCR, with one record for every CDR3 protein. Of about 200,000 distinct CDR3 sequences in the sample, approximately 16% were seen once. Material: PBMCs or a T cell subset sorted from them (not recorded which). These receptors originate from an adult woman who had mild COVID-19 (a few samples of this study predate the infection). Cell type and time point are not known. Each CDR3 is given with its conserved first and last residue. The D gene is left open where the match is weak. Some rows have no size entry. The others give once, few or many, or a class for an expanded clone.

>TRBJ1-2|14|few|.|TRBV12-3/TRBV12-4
CASSPGRYTYGYTF
TGTGCCAGCAGCCCAGGACGCTATACCTATGGCTACACCTTC
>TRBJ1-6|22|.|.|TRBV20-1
CSASNIISVFGGSTDQDSPLHF
TGCAGTGCTAGTAATATTATATCCGTATTTGGGGGATCCACGGATCAGGATTCACCCCTCCACTTT
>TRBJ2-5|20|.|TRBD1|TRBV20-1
CSASWTGGRGKGGLQETQYF
TGCAGTGCTAGTTGGACAGGGGGGCGCGGGAAGGGGGGCCTCCAAGAGACCCAGTACTTC
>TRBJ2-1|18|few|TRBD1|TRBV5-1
CASSPRTRGRFTYNEQFF
TGCGCCAGCAGCCCGAGGACGAGGGGGCGTTTTACCTACAATGAGCAGTTCTTC
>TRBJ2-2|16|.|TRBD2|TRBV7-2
CASSPGTSVFGRELFF
TGTGCCAGCAGTCCCGGGACTAGCGTCTTTGGGAGGGAGCTGTTTTTT
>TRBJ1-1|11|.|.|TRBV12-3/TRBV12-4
CASKGITEAFF
TGTGCCAGCAAAGGGATCACTGAAGCTTTCTTT
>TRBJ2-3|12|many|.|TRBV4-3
CASSPESHTQYF
TGCGCCAGCAGCCCCGAGAGTCATACGCAGTATTTT
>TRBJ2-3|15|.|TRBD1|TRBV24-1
CATSDPGQGTNKQYF
TGTGCCACCAGTGACCCGGGACAGGGGACGAATAAGCAGTATTTT
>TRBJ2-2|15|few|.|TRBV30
CAWRMGVSNTGELFF
TGTGCCTGGAGAATGGGGGTCTCGAACACCGGGGAGCTGTTTTTT
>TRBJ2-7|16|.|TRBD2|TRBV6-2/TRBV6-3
CASSYSTSGFSYEQYF
TGTGCCAGCAGTTACTCGACTAGCGGGTTCTCCTACGAGCAGTACTTC
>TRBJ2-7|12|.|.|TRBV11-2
CAVASSSYEQYF
TGTGCCGTGGCTTCGAGCTCCTACGAGCAGTACTTC
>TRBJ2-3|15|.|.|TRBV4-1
CASSQGLGILDTQYF
TGCGCCAGCAGCCAAGGGTTAGGGATCCTAGATACGCAGTATTTT
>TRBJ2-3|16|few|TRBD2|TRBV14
CASSQALAGGTDTQYF
TGTGCCAGCAGCCAAGCTCTAGCGGGAGGCACAGATACGCAGTATTTT
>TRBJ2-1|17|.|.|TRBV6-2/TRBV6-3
CASSWPFSGLSTGEQFF
TGTGCCAGCAGTTGGCCGTTCAGCGGGCTGTCCACGGGTGAGCAGTTCTTC
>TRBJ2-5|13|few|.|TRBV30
CAWSVPQRETQYF
TGTGCCTGGAGTGTACCACAGAGAGAGACCCAGTACTTC
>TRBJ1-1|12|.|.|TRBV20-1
CSAVQGGTEAFF
TGCAGTGCTGTACAGGGCGGCACTGAAGCTTTCTTT
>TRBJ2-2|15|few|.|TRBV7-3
CASSLQGVNTGELFF
TGTGCCAGCAGTTTGCAGGGAGTAAACACCGGGGAGCTGTTTTTT
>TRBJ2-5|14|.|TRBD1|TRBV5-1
CASSLPGQQETQYF
TGCGCCAGCAGCTTGCCGGGACAGCAAGAGACCCAGTACTTC
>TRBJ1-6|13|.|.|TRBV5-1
CASSSTTNSPLHF
TGCGCCAGCAGCTCAACGACTAATTCACCCCTCCACTTT
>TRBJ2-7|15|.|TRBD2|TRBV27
CASRELAGGSYEQYF
TGTGCCAGCAGAGAACTAGCGGGAGGGTCCTACGAGCAGTACTTC
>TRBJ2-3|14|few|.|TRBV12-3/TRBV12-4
CASTIGGVLDTQYF
TGTGCCAGCACCATAGGGGGAGTTTTGGATACGCAGTATTTT
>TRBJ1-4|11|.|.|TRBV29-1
CSVVTNEKLFF
TGCAGCGTTGTAACTAATGAAAAACTGTTTTTT
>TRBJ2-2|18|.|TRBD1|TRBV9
CASSIRDRGLVFTGELFF
TGTGCCAGCAGCATCCGGGACAGGGGGTTAGTTTTCACCGGGGAGCTGTTTTTT
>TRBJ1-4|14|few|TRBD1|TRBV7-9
CASSSTGGGEKLFF
TGTGCCAGCAGCTCAACAGGGGGCGGTGAAAAACTGTTTTTT
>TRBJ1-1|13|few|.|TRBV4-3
CASSPEVNTEAFF
TGCGCCAGCAGCCCAGAGGTGAACACTGAAGCTTTCTTT
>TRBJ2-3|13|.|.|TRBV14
CASSPWRGDTQYF
TGTGCCAGCAGCCCCTGGCGAGGAGATACGCAGTATTTT
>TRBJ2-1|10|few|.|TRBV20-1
CSARSGEQFF
TGCAGTGCCCGTAGTGGTGAGCAGTTCTTC